The T cell receptor beta chain described here comes from a study of blood T cell repertoires in COVID-19. Overall study context: Material from acute and convalescent COVID-19 was sourced from the United States, Italy and Spain. PBMCs, B-cell-depleted T cells, or T cells provided the cDNA or gDNA that made up the material.

The CDR3 runs 18 residues. V lost 3 bases and J lost 5; bases outside the gene matches: 10. CDR1 MNHNS and CDR2 SASEGT come from the germline V gene. In the original processing: Reference gene primer amplification in the assay estimated nucleated cell counts. TCRdb's table, derived via immunoSEQ multiplex PCR, lists solely in-frame clones and lacks some. D and trimming come from the DNA, and the V and J calls and clone size come from that table. The sample lists approximately 230,000 clones, about nine tenths occurring once. Two negative PCRs, clearance, or symptom resolution were required of recovered Cohort 3 donors. This clone was observed once.

The sequenced material came from PBMCs or T cells enriched from blood (not recorded which). The chain uses TRBV6-1 and TRBJ2-3; 14 bases map to TRBD2. The TCR sequence derives from a man between 18 and 29 years old who had recovered from COVID-19. DNA for the CDR3: TGTGCCAGCAGTGATGGGACTAGCGGGGGCTTACGGGGAGATACGCAGTATTTT. Protein sequence: CASSDGTSGGLRGDTQYF.